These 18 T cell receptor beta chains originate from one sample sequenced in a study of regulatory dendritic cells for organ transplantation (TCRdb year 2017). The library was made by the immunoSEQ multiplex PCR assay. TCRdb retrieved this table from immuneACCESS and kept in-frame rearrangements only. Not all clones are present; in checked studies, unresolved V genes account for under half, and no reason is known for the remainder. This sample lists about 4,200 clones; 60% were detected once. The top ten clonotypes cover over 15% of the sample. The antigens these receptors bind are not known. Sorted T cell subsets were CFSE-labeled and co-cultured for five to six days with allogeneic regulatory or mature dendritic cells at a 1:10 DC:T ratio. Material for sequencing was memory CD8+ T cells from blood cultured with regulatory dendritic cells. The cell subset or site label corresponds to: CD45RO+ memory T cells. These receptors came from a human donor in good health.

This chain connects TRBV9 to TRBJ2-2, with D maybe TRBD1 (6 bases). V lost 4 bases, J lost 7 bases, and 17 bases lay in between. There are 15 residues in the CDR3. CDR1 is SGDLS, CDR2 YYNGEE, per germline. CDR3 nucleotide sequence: TGTGCCAGCAGCTCTAGTTACAGGGTCTACGGGGAGCTGTTTTTT. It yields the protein CASSSSYRVYGELFF.

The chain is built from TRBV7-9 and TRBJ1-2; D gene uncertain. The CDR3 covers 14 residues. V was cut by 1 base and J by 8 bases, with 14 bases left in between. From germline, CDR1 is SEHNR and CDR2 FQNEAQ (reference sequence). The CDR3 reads CASSLGTRARGYTF. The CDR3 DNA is TGTGCCAGCAGCTTAGGAACGAGGGCGAGGGGCTACACCTTC.

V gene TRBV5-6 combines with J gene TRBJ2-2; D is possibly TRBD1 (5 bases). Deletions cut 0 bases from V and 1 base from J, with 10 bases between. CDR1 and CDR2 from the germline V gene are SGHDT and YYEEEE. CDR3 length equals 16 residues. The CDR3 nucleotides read TGTGCCAGCAGCTTGGCCAGGCAGGGGAACACCGGGGAGCTGTTTTTT. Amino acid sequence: CASSLARQGNTGELFF.

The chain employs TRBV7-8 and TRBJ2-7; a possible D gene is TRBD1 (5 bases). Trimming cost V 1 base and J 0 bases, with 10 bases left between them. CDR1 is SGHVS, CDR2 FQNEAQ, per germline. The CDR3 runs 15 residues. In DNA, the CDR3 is TGTGCCAGCAGCTTAGGGCCCCAGGGCTCCTACGAGCAGTACTTC. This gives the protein CASSLGPQGSYEQYF.

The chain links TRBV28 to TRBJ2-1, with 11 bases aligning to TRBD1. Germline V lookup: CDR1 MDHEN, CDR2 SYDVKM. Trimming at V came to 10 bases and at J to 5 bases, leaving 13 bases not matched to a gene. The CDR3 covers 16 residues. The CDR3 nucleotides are TGTGCCACGACAACCCGGGACAGGGGGAGGAACAATGAGCAGTTCTTC. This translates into CATTTRDRGRNNEQFF.

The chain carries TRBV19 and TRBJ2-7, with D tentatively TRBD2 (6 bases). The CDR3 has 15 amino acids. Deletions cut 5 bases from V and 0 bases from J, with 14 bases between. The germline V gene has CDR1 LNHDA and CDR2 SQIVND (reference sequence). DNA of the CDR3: TGTGCCAGTAGTCAGACGGGGGTCGACTCCTACGAGCAGTACTTC. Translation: CASSQTGVDSYEQYF.

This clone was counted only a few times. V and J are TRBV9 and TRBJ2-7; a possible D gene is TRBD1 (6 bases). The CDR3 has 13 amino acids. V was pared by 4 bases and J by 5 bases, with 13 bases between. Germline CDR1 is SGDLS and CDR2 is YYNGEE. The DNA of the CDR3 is TGTGCCAGCAGCTCTCCAGGGGCTGACGAGCAGTACTTC. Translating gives CASSSPGADEQYF.

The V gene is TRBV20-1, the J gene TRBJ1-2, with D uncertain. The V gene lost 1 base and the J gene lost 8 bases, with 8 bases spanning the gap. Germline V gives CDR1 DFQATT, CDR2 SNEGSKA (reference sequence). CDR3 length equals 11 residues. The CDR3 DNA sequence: TGCAGTGCTAGAGGGCTCACGGGCTACACCTTC. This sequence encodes CSARGLTGYTF.

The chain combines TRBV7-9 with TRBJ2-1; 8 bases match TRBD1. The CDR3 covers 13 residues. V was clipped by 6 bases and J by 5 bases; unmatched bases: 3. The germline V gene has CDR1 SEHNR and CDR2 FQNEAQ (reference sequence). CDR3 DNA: TGTGCCAGCAGGGACAGGGACCACAATGAGCAGTTCTTC. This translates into CASRDRDHNEQFF.

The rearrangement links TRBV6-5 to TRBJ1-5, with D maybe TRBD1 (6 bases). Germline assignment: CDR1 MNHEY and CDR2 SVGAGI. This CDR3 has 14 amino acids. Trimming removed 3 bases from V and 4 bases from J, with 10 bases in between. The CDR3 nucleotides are TGTGCCAGCAGTTATTCAGGGGCGAATCAGCCCCAGCATTTT. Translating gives CASSYSGANQPQHF.

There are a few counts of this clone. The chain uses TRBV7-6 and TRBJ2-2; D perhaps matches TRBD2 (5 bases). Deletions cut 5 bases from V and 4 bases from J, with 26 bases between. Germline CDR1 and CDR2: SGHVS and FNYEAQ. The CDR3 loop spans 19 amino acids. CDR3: CASSPRGPGLVGLTGELFF. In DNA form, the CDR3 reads TGTGCCAGCAGCCCCCGGGGTCCGGGTTTGGTAGGACTCACCGGGGAGCTGTTTTTT. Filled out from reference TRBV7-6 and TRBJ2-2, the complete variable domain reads GAGVSQSPRYKVTKRGQDVALRCDPISGHVSLYWYRQALGQGPEFLTYFNYEAQQDKSGLPNDRFSAERPEGSISTLTIQRTEQRDSAMYRCASSPRGPGLVGLTGELFFGEGSRLTVL.

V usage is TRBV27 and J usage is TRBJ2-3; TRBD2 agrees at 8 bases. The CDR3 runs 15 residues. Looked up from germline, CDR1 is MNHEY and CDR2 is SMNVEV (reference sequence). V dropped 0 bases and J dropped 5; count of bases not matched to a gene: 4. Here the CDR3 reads CASSLSAGVGDTQYF. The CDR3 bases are TGTGCCAGCAGTTTATCAGCGGGGGTTGGAGATACGCAGTATTTT.

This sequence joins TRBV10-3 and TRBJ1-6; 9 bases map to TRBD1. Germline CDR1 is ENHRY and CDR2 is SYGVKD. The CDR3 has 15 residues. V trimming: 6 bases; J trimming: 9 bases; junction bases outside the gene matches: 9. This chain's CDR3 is CAISAGTGLRSPLHF. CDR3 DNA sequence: TGTGCCATCAGCGCCGGGACAGGGCTTCGTTCACCCCTCCACTTT.

In DNA, the CDR3 is TGTGCCAGCAGCTACCGGGACACACTACCCTACGAGCAGTACTTC. Translated: CASSYRDTLPYEQYF. The chain links TRBV9 to TRBJ2-7; D might be TRBD1 (6 bases). Germline CDR1 reads SGDLS; CDR2 reads YYNGEE. This CDR3 is built from 15 residues. V shed 4 bases and J shed 2 bases, with 16 bases lying between them.

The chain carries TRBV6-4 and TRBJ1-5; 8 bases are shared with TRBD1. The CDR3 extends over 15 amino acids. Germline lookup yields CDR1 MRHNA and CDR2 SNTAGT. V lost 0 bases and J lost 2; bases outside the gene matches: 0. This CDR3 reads CASSDSGQGNQPQHF. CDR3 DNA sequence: TGTGCCAGCAGTGACTCGGGACAGGGCAATCAGCCCCAGCATTTT.

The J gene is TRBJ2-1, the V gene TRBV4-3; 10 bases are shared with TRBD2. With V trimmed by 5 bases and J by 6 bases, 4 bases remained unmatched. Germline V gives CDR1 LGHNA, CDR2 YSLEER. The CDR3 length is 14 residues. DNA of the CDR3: TGCGCCAGCAGCATCAGCGGGGGGGCCAATGAGCAGTTCTTC. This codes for CASSISGGANEQFF.

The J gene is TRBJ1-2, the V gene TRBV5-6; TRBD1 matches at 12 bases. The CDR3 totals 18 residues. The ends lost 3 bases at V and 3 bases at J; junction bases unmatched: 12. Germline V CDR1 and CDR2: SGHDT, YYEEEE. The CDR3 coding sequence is TGTGCCAGCAGCTCCACCGGGACAGGGGGCGCGGGGGACTATGGCTACACCTTC. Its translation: CASSSTGTGGAGDYGYTF.

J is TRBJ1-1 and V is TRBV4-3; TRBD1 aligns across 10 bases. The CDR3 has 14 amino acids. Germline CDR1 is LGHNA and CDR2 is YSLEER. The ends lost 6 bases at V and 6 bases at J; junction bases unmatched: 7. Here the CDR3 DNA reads TGCGCCAGCAGTGAAGACAGGGGGCGATCTGAAGCTTTCTTT. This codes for CASSEDRGRSEAFF.